A single sample is the source of the 28 T cell receptor beta chains below, sequenced in a study of early T cells in non-severe SARS-CoV-2 infection. TCRdb fed the 5' RACE reads into MiXCR, producing one record per CDR3 protein. The profile shows about 48,000 distinct CDR3 sequences, over 7.5% of them singletons. The sequencing input was whole blood. These receptors originate from an adult who was a healthcare worker with PCR-confirmed SARS-CoV-2 infection or an uninfected control (not recorded which).

V is TRBV7-8 and J is TRBJ2-1, with D perhaps TRBD2 (6 bases). The CDR3 runs to 16 residues. Trimming stripped 3 bases from V and 4 bases from J, with 16 bases between. Germline CDR1 is SGHVS and CDR2 is FQNEAQ. CDR3 in amino acids: CASSFQLADFYNEQFF. In DNA, the CDR3 is TGTGCCAGCAGCTTTCAACTAGCAGATTTTTACAATGAGCAGTTCTTC. The variable domain in full, completed from reference TRBV7-8 and TRBJ2-1, reads GAGVSQSPRYKVAKRGQDVALRCDPISGHVSLFWYQQALGQGPEFLTYFQNEAQLDKSGLPSDRFFAERPEGSVSTLKIQRTQQEDSAVYLCASSFQLADFYNEQFFGPGTRLTVL.

The table lists this clonotype with a few counts. The CDR3 DNA reads TGTGCCAGCAGCTTCGGGACAGGGTCGAACATTCAGTACTTC. It codes for CASSFGTGSNIQYF. V gene TRBV11-3 combines with J gene TRBJ2-4; 9 nucleotides align to TRBD1. Trimming removed 3 bases from V and 7 bases from J; junction bases left unmatched: 4. The CDR3 has 14 amino acids. Germline CDR1 is SGHNT and CDR2 is YENEEA.

This clonotype was recorded many times. The chain is built from TRBV9 and TRBJ2-3; no definite D call. The V end lost 2 bases, the J end lost 3 bases, and 7 bases lay between the germline ends. Germline-derived CDR1 and CDR2 are SGDLS and YYNGEE. The length of the CDR3 is 13 residues. The CDR3 reads CASSVLGTDTQYF. The CDR3 DNA follows: TGTGCCAGCAGCGTGTTGGGGACAGATACGCAGTATTTT.

This clonotype was counted at least ten times. This chain uses TRBV3-1 with TRBJ1-3, with 8 bases that match TRBD1. CDR1 is LGHDT, CDR2 YNNKEL, per germline (reference sequence). The CDR3 consists of 14 residues. V was pared by 6 bases and J by 1 base, with 2 bases of the junction left unmatched. CDR3 bases: TGTGCCAGCAGAGACAGGGGTTCTGGAAACACCATATATTTT. This codes for CASRDRGSGNTIYF.

Only a few counts were recorded for this clonotype. This chain links TRBV2 with TRBJ2-6; D gene ambiguous. The CDR3 totals 15 residues. Germline values: CDR1 SNHLY, CDR2 FYNNEI. V gave up 4 bases and J gave up 0 bases, with 7 bases separating them. CDR3 loop: CASSGSISGANVLTF. CDR3 DNA sequence: TGTGCCAGCAGTGGATCGATCTCTGGGGCCAACGTCCTGACTTTC.

The V gene is TRBV13, the J gene TRBJ2-3, with TRBD2 identical over 8 bases. This CDR3 region has 16 residues. Germline CDR1 and CDR2: PRHDT and FYEKMQ (reference sequence). Losses at the gene ends were 1 base for V and 2 bases for J; bases not matched to a gene: 5. The CDR3 is CASSLERTSITDTQYF. The CDR3 DNA reads TGTGCCAGCAGCTTAGAGAGGACTAGCATCACAGATACGCAGTATTTT.

In its sample, this clonotype was seen many times. This sequence joins TRBV30 and TRBJ1-5; possibly TRBD1 for D (5 bases). The CDR3 contains 14 residues. Germline loops: CDR1 GTSNPN, CDR2 SVGIG (reference sequence). V shed 0 bases and J shed 7 bases, with 13 bases lying between them. As DNA, the CDR3 is TGTGCCTGGAGTGTACGGAGGGGCGGGCAGCCCCAGCATTTT. Its protein product is CAWSVRRGGQPQHF.

This clonotype has ten or more counts. The chain carries TRBV2 and TRBJ2-1; TRBD1 aligns across 8 bases. Trimming removed 5 bases from V and 4 bases from J; junction bases left unmatched: 7. CDR3 length equals 15 residues. Germline CDR1 and CDR2: SNHLY and FYNNEI. CDR3 in DNA: TGTGCCAGCAGTCGTACAGGGGGAGATTACAATGAGCAGTTCTTC. This codes for CASSRTGGDYNEQFF.

The gene calls are TRBV10-3 and TRBJ2-1, with D perhaps TRBD2 (5 bases). Between the trimmed V and J ends, which lost 2 bases and 7 bases, there was a span of 12 bases. Germline V lookup: CDR1 ENHRY, CDR2 SYGVKD. The CDR3 spans 14 residues. CDR3 in amino acids: CAISELAGGNEQFF. In DNA form, the CDR3 reads TGTGCCATCAGTGAGCTGGCAGGCGGGAATGAGCAGTTCTTC.

This clonotype was seen at least ten times. The chain is built from TRBV11-2 and TRBJ2-5; TRBD2 is a possible D gene (5 bases). The germline V gene has CDR1 SGHAT and CDR2 FQNNGV. The CDR3 contains 13 residues. The V gene lost 6 bases and the J gene lost 1 base, with 9 bases spanning the gap. CDR3 protein: CASSRGLQETQYF. CDR3 coding DNA: TGTGCCAGCAGTAGAGGGCTCCAAGAGACCCAGTACTTC.

This clonotype was seen many times. The chain carries TRBV19 and TRBJ2-4; no definite D call. V lost 1 base and J 1 base, leaving 8 bases between the germline ends. Germline V lookup: CDR1 LNHDA, CDR2 SQIVND (reference sequence). This CDR3 region has 15 residues. The CDR3 region is CASSIGGVAKNIQYF. The CDR3 nucleotides read TGTGCCAGTAGTATAGGCGGAGTCGCCAAAAACATTCAGTACTTC.

In this sample, this clonotype turned up many times. The J gene is TRBJ2-1, the V gene TRBV5-6; TRBD1 is a possible D gene (5 bases). The germline V and J ends were trimmed by 0 bases and 1 base, with 11 bases remaining between them. This CDR3 is 16 amino acids long. CDR1 SGHDT and CDR2 YYEEEE come from the germline V gene. DNA of the CDR3: TGTGCCAGCAGCTTGGGAAGGGGCTGGTCCTACAATGAGCAGTTCTTC. This encodes CASSLGRGWSYNEQFF.

By proportion, this clonotype is medium-sized (0.01 to 0.1%). V and J are TRBV5-1 and TRBJ2-5; no definite D call. Trimming took 0 bases from V and 2 from J, leaving 14 bases between them. This CDR3 has 16 amino acids. Germline loops: CDR1 SGHRS, CDR2 YFSETQ. The CDR3 here is CASSLASDGPQETQYF. The DNA of the CDR3 is TGCGCCAGCAGCTTGGCGTCCGACGGCCCACAAGAGACCCAGTACTTC.

J is TRBJ1-1 and V is TRBV20-1, with 8 bases matching TRBD1. Germline values: CDR1 DFQATT, CDR2 SNEGSKA (reference sequence). The trim removed 2 bases at V and 1 base at J, leaving 6 bases unmatched. The CDR3 is made up of 15 amino acids. Here the CDR3 reads CSARSGQGKNTEAFF. The CDR3 DNA reads as TGCAGTGCTAGAAGCGGACAGGGAAAGAACACTGAAGCTTTCTTT.

This clonotype was found many times. The chain is built from TRBV27 and TRBJ1-1; D gene unclear. This CDR3 region has 14 residues. Per germline, CDR1 MNHEY and CDR2 SMNVEV (reference sequence). V was shortened by 4 bases and J by 1 base, with 10 bases between the two germline ends. The CDR3 DNA follows: TGTGCCAGCAGTTCATTGGGAGGGAACACTGAAGCTTTCTTT. Translating it yields CASSSLGGNTEAFF.

This clonotype was seen a handful of times. V gene TRBV5-4 combines with J gene TRBJ2-1; 8 nucleotides align to TRBD2. J lost 3 bases, V lost 4 bases, and 3 bases had no gene match. Germline CDR1 and CDR2: SGHNT and YYREEE (reference sequence). The CDR3 sequence is 14 residues long. CDR3 DNA: TGTGCCAGCAGCCCTACTAGCGGCTACAATGAGCAGTTCTTC. Translating gives CASSPTSGYNEQFF.

This clonotype has only a few counts. The V call is TRBV18, the J call TRBJ2-3; D tentatively reads TRBD1 or TRBD2 (7 bases each). Trimming cost V 3 bases and J 7 bases, with 23 bases left between them. Germline assignment: CDR1 KGHSH and CDR2 LQKENI. The CDR3 contains 17 residues. The CDR3, as DNA: TGTGCCAGCTCACCGCCTCCCCCAGCGGGAAGGGGGCATACGCAGTATTTT. Protein sequence: CASSPPPPAGRGHTQYF.

This clonotype has ten or more counts. The chain uses TRBV2 and TRBJ2-7; 8 nucleotides align to TRBD1. This CDR3 is 12 amino acids long. CDR1 is SNHLY and CDR2 is FYNNEI in the germline V gene. The J segment lost 5 bases and the V segment lost 10 bases, leaving 7 bases of the junction unmatched. CDR3 nucleotides: TGTGCCACCAACAGGGGGTTCCACGAGCAGTACTTC. It yields the protein CATNRGFHEQYF.

The chain is built from TRBV28 and TRBJ2-4; perhaps TRBD2 as D (7 bases). With 6 bases removed from V and 8 bases from J, the gap between germline ends came to 14 bases. CDR1 is MDHEN, CDR2 SYDVKM, per germline. CDR3 length equals 13 residues. The CDR3 coding sequence is TGTGCCAGCAGCCGCCGGGGGGCGGACATTCAGTACTTC. Translated: CASSRRGADIQYF.

This clonotype was found many times. The genes are TRBV19 and TRBJ2-7; maybe TRBD2 (7 bases). The CDR3 covers 17 residues. Trimming pared 7 bases from V and 6 bases from J, leaving 28 bases between. The germline V gene has CDR1 LNHDA and CDR2 SQIVND (reference sequence). CDR3 DNA: TGTGCCAGTACTTCACGAGGGGGAGGGCCTCCGCCCCGCGAGCAGTACTTC. It codes for CASTSRGGGPPPREQYF.

The chain links TRBV6-5 to TRBJ1-1; possible D gene TRBD1, 6 bases. The V end was cut by 2 bases, the J end by 5 bases, with 15 bases between. Looked up from germline, CDR1 is MNHEY and CDR2 is SVGAGI. This CDR3 region has 15 residues. CDR3 in amino acids: CASSYGRGAKTEAFF. CDR3 DNA: TGTGCCAGCAGTTACGGGCGGGGGGCGAAAACTGAAGCTTTCTTT.

The J gene is TRBJ1-4, the V gene TRBV28; TRBD1 is a possible D gene (6 bases). The CDR3 consists of 19 residues. The V end lost 3 bases, the J end lost 8 bases, and 28 bases lay between the germline ends. Germline CDR1 is MDHEN and CDR2 is SYDVKM. The CDR3 here is CASSFDGTPIASWEEKLFF. CDR3 DNA: TGTGCCAGCAGTTTCGATGGGACACCGATTGCTTCCTGGGAGGAAAAACTGTTTTTT.

This clonotype was counted many times. The V call is TRBV24-1, the J call TRBJ2-6; tentatively, D is TRBD1 (5 bases). The V end was cut by 2 bases, the J end by 1 base, with 11 bases between. In germline, CDR1 is KGHDR, CDR2 SFDVKD. The length of the CDR3 is 17 residues. The CDR3 here is CATSDSAPGSGANVLTF. The CDR3 bases are TGTGCCACCAGTGATTCCGCCCCAGGGTCTGGGGCCAACGTCCTGACTTTC.

This clonotype was recorded a few times. V usage is TRBV12-3 or TRBV12-4 and J usage is TRBJ2-1; D ambiguous. The CDR3 length is 11 residues. V was cut by 5 bases and J by 10 bases, with 9 bases left in between. DNA of the CDR3: TGTGCCAGCAGTCCGATCGGGGAGCAGTTCTTC. It codes for CASSPIGEQFF.

This clonotype was detected many times. The rearrangement joins TRBV3-1 to TRBJ1-1; D may be TRBD1 (5 bases). Germline CDR1 is LGHDT and CDR2 is YNNKEL (reference sequence). V lost 4 bases to trimming and J lost 0 bases, with 12 bases between them. This CDR3 spans 15 amino acids. CDR3 amino acids: CASSPRRGLNTEAFF. The CDR3 nucleotides are TGTGCCAGCAGCCCCCGCCGGGGACTGAACACTGAAGCTTTCTTT.

J is TRBJ2-7 and V is TRBV28, with D perhaps TRBD1 or TRBD2 (5 bases each). V lost 6 bases and J 0 bases, leaving 21 bases between the germline ends. CDR1 is MDHEN and CDR2 is SYDVKM in the germline V gene. The length of the CDR3 is 17 residues. The CDR3 sequence is CASSSPRDRWSSYEQYF. CDR3 in DNA: TGTGCCAGCAGCTCTCCCAGGGACCGATGGAGCTCCTACGAGCAGTACTTC.

The chain combines TRBV2 with TRBJ1-4; possibly TRBD1 for D (6 bases). This CDR3 region has 13 residues. In germline, CDR1 is SNHLY, CDR2 FYNNEI. The germline V and J ends were trimmed by 6 bases and 1 base, with 6 bases remaining between them. CDR3 residues: CASRTGTNEKLFF. CDR3 DNA sequence: TGTGCCAGCAGGACAGGAACTAATGAAAAACTGTTTTTT.

This clonotype came up many times. The chain links TRBV12-3 or TRBV12-4 to TRBJ2-1, with 7 bases fitting TRBD2. J lost 8 bases, V lost 3 bases, and 13 bases had no gene match. The CDR3 spans 16 residues. The CDR3 loop is CASSFGGRGFRDEQFF. CDR3 in DNA: TGTGCCAGCAGTTTCGGGGGGAGGGGTTTCAGGGATGAGCAGTTCTTC.